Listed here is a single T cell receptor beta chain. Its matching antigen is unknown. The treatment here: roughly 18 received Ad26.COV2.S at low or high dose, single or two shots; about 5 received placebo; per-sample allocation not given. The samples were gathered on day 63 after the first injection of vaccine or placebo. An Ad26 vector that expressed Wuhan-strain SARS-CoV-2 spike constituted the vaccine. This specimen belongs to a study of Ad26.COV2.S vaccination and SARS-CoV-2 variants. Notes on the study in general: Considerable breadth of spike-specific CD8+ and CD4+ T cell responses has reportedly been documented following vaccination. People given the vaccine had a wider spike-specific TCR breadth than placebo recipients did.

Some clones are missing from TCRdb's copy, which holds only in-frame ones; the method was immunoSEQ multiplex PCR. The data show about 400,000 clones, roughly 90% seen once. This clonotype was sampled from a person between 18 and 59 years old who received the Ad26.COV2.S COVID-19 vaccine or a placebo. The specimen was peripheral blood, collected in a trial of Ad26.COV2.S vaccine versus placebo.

The CDR3 spells CASSTGQGGTEAFF. CDR3 coding DNA: TGTGCCAGCAGCACGGGACAGGGGGGCACTGAAGCTTTCTTT. The J gene is TRBJ1-1, the V gene TRBV7-9; 11 nucleotides line up with TRBD1. There are 14 residues in the CDR3. V lost 5 bases and J lost 4; bases outside the gene matches: 3. Germline loops: CDR1 SEHNR, CDR2 FQNEAQ (reference sequence).